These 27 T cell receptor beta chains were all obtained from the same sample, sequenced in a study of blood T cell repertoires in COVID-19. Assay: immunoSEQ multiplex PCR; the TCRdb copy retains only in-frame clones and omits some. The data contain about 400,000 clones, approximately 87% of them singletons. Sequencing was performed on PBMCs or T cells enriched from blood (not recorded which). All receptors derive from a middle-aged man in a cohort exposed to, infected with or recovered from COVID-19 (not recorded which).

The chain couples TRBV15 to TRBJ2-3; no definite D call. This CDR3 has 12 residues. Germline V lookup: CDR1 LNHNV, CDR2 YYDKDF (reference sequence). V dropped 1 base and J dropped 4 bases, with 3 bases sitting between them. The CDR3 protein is CATSRVSDTQYF. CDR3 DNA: TGTGCCACCAGCAGAGTATCAGATACGCAGTATTTT.

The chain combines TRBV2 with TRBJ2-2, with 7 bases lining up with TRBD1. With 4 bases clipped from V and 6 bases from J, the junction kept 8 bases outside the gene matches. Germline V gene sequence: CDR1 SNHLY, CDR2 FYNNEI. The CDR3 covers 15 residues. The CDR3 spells CASSGQGVGPGELFF. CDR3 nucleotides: TGTGCCAGCAGTGGACAGGGTGTCGGTCCCGGGGAGCTGTTTTTT.

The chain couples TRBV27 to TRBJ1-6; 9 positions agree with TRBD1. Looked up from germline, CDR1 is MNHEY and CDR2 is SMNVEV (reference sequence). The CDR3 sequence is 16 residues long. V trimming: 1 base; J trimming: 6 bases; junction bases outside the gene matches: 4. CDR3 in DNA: TGTGCCAGCAGTTTATTTGGGACAGGGACTAATTCACCCCTCCACTTT. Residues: CASSLFGTGTNSPLHF.

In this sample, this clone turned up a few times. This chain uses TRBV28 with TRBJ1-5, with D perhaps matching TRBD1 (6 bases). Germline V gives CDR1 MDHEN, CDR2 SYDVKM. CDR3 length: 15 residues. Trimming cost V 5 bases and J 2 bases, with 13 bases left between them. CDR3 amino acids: CASSTRQVGNQPQHF. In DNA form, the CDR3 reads TGTGCCAGCAGTACCCGACAGGTTGGCAATCAGCCCCAGCATTTT.

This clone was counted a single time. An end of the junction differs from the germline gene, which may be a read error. The CDR3 region has the DNA TGCGCCAGCAGTTTGGACCTAGCCGACACCGGGGAGCTGTTTTTT. This encodes CASSLDLADTGELFF. The rearrangement links TRBV5-1 to TRBJ2-2, with D maybe TRBD2 (5 bases). CDR1 and CDR2 (germline): SGHRS, YFSETQ. The CDR3 covers 15 residues.

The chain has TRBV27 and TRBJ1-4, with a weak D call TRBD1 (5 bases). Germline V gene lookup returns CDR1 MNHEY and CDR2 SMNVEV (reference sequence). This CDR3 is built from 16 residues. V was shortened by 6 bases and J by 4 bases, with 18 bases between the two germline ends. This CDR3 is CASRPIQGTLNEKLFF. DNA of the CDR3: TGTGCCAGCAGGCCGATTCAGGGAACCCTTAATGAAAAACTGTTTTTT.

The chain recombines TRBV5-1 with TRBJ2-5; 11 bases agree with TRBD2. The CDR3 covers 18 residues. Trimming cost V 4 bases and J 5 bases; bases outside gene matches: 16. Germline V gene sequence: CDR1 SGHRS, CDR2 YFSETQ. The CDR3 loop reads CASSRTGTSGGSKETQYF. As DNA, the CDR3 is TGCGCCAGCAGCAGGACCGGGACTAGCGGCGGGTCAAAGGAGACCCAGTACTTC.

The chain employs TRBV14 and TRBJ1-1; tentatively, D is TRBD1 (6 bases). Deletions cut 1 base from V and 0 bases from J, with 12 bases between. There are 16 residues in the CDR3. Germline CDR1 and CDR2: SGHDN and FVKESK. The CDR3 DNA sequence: TGTGCCAGCAGCCAAGTGAAGGGGGTGATGAACACTGAAGCTTTCTTT. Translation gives CASSQVKGVMNTEAFF.

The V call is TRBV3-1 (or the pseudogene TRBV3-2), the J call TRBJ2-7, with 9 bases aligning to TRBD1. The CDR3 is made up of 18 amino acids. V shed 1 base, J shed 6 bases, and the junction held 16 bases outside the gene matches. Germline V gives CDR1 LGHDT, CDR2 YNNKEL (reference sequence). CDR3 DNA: TGTGCCAGCAGCCAAGTCAGGGCGGGACAGGGTAAGAGTATCGAGCAGTACTTC. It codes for CASSQVRAGQGKSIEQYF.

The CDR3 sequence is CARKFSGEEEKLFF. The CDR3 DNA is TGCGCCAGGAAGTTTTCCGGGGAGGAAGAAAAACTGTTTTTT. This chain connects TRBV23-1 to TRBJ1-4; D remains ambiguous. TRBV23-1 is sorted into the ORF group, with uncertain function. V lost 9 bases and J 8 bases, leaving 19 bases between the germline ends. The CDR3 consists of 14 residues.

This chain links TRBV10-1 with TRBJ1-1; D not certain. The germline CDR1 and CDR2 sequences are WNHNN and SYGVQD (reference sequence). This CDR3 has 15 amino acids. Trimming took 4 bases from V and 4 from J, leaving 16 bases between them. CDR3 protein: CASSGNEGRSTEAFF. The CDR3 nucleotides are TGCGCCAGCAGTGGAAATGAGGGCCGATCCACTGAAGCTTTCTTT.

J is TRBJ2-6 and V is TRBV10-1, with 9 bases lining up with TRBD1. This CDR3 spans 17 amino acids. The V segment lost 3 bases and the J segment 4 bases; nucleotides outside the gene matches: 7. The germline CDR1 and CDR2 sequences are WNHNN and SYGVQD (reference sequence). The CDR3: CASSDRTGVSGANVLTF. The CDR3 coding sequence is TGCGCCAGCAGTGACAGGACAGGGGTTTCGGGGGCCAACGTCCTGACTTTC.

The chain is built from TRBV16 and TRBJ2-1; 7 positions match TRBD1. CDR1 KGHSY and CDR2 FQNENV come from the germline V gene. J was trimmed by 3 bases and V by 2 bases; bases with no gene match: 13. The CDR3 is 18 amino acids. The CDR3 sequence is CASSQPTFQGVLYNEQFF. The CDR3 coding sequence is TGTGCCAGCAGCCAACCAACCTTCCAGGGGGTTCTCTACAATGAGCAGTTCTTC.

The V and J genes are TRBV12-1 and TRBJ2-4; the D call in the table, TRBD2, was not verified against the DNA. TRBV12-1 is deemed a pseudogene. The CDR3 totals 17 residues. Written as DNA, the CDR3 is TGTGCCAGCAGCTTTGACGCGGGAGGGCCGGGCAAAAACATTCAGTACTTC. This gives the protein CASSFDAGGPGKNIQYF.

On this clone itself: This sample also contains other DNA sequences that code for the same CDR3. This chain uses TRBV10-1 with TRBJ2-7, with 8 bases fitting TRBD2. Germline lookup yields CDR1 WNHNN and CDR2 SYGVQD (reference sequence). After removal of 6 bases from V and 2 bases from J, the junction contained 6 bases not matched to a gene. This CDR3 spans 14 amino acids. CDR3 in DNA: TGCGCCAGCAGCCCCACTAGCGGAGCCTACGAGCAGTACTTC. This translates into CASSPTSGAYEQYF.

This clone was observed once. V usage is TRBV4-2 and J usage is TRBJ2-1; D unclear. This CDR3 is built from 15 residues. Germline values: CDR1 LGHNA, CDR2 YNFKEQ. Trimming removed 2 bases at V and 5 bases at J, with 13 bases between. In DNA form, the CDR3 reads TGTGCCAGCAGCCAATCACCACAGAACCACAATGAGCAGTTCTTC. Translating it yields CASSQSPQNHNEQFF.

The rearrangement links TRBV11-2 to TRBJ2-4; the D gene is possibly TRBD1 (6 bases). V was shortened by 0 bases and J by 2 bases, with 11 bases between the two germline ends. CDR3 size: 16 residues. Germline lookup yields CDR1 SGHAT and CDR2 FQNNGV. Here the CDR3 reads CASSLDHRASKNIQYF. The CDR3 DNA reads TGTGCCAGCAGCTTAGACCACAGGGCGTCCAAAAACATTCAGTACTTC.

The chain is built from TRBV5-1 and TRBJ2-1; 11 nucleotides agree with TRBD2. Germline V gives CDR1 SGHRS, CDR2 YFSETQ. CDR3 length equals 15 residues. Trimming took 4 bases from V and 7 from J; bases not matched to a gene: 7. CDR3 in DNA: TGCGCCAGCAGCCCACTAGCGGGGGTTTTAAATGAGCAGTTCTTC. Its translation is CASSPLAGVLNEQFF.

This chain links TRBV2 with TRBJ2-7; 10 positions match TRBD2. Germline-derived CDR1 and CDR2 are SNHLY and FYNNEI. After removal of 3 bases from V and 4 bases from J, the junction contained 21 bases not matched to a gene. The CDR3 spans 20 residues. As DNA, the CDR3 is TGTGCCAGCAGTGAGCCCAATGGAGTTAGCGGGAGGCACAGTCCGTACGAGCAGTACTTC. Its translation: CASSEPNGVSGRHSPYEQYF.

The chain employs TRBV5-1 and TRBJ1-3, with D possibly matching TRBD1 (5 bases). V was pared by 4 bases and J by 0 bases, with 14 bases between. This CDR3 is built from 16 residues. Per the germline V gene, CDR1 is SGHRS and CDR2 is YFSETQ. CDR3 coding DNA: TGCGCCAGCAGCGCCCAGGGTCCTATCTCTGGAAACACCATATATTTT. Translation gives CASSAQGPISGNTIYF.

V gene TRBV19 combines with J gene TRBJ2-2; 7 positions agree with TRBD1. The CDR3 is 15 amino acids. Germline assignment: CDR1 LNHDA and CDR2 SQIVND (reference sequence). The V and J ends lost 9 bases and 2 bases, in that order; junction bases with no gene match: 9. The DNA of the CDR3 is TGTGCCAGCCGAACAGGGGTCGGTAACACCGGGGAGCTGTTTTTT. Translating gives CASRTGVGNTGELFF.

The CDR3 DNA sequence: TGCGCCAGCAGCTTGAACAGGGAGGGCTACACCTTC. Amino acid sequence: CASSLNREGYTF. The rearrangement links TRBV5-1 to TRBJ1-2; D might be TRBD1 (6 bases). Trimming shortened V by 1 base and J by 8 bases, and 9 bases separated the two germline ends. Germline V lookup: CDR1 SGHRS, CDR2 YFSETQ. There are 12 residues in the CDR3.

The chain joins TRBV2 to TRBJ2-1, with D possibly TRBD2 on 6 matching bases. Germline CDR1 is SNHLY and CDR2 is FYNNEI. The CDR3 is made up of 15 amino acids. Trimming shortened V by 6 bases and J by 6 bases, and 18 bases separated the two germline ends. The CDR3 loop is CASSAWGLEFNEQFF. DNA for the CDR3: TGTGCCAGCAGCGCGTGGGGACTGGAGTTCAATGAGCAGTTCTTC.

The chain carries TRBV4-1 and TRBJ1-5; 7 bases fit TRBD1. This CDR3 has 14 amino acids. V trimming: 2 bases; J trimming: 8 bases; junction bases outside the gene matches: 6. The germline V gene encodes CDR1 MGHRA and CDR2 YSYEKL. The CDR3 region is CASSQLHRGEPQHF. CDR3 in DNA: TGCGCCAGCAGCCAATTACACAGGGGAGAGCCCCAGCATTTT.

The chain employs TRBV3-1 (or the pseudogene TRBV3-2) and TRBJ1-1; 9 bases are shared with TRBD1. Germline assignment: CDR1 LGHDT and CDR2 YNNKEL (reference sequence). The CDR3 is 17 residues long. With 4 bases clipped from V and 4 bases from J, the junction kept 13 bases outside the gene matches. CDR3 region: CASSLRTGAPSGTEAFF. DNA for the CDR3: TGTGCCAGCAGCCTTCGGACAGGGGCCCCGAGCGGCACTGAAGCTTTCTTT.

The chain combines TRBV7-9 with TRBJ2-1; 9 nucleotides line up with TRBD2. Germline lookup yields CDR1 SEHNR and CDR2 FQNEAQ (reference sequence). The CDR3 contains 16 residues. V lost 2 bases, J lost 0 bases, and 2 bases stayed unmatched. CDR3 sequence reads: CASSLIAGVSYNEQFF. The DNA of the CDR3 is TGTGCCAGCAGCTTAATAGCGGGAGTCTCCTACAATGAGCAGTTCTTC. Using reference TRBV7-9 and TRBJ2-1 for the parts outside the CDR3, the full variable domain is DTGVSQNPRHKITKRGQNVTFRCDPISEHNRLYWYRQTLGQGPEFLTYFQNEAQLEKSRLLSDRFSAERPKGSFSTLEIQRTEQGDSAMYLCASSLIAGVSYNEQFFGPGTRLTVL.

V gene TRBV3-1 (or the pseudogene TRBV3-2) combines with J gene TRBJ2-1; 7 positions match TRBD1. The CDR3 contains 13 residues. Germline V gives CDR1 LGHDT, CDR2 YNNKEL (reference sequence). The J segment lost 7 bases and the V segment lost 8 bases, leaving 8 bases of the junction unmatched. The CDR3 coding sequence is TGTGCCAGCTCAGGGACAGAAATAAATGAGCAGTTCTTC. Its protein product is CASSGTEINEQFF.